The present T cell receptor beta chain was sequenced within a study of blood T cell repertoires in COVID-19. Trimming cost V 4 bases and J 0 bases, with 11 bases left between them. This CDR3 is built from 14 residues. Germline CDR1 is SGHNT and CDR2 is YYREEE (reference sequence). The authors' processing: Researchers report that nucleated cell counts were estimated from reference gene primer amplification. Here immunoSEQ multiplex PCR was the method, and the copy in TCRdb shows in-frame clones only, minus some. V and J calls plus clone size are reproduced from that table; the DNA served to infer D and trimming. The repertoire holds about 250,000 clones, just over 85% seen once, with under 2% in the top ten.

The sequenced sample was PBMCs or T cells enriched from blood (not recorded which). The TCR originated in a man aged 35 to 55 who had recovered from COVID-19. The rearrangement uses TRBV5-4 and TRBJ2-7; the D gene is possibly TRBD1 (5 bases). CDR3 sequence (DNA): TGTGCCAGCAGCGCGACAGCGAGCTCCTACGAGCAGTACTTC. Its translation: CASSATASSYEQYF.